This T cell receptor beta chain came from a study of regulatory T cells in long-lasting Graves disease. CDR3 length: 14 amino acids. V lost 1 base and J lost 7; bases outside the gene matches: 7. Investigators prepared the TCR beta libraries by applying iRepertoire HTBI primers and Arm-PCR of CDR3 regions. A single record per CDR3 protein comes from TCRdb applying MiXCR to the multiplex PCR reads. This table has some 400,000 distinct CDR3 sequences, 15% appearing once. The time point was: newly diagnosed GD, antithyroid drugs for less than 3 months. Isolated PBMC RNA provided the starting material for the TCR library. These same records also appear under a second study, on T cells in Graves' hyperthyroidism and ophthalmopathy. Per that paper: First-round RT-PCR of the TCR CDR3 relied on the HTBI primer set. Peripheral blood also featured most of the thyroid clonotypes expanded above 0.001.

The rearrangement links TRBV12-3 or TRBV12-4 to TRBJ2-7; 7 bases fit TRBD2. Material: peripheral blood mononuclear cells (PBMCs), obtained at new diagnosis, from a patient treated with antithyroid drugs. The source is a woman aged 25-40 years with Graves disease. The CDR3 loop is CASSLGGGLVEQYF. The CDR3 DNA reads TGTGCCAGCAGTTTAGGGGGAGGGCTAGTAGAGCAGTACTTC.